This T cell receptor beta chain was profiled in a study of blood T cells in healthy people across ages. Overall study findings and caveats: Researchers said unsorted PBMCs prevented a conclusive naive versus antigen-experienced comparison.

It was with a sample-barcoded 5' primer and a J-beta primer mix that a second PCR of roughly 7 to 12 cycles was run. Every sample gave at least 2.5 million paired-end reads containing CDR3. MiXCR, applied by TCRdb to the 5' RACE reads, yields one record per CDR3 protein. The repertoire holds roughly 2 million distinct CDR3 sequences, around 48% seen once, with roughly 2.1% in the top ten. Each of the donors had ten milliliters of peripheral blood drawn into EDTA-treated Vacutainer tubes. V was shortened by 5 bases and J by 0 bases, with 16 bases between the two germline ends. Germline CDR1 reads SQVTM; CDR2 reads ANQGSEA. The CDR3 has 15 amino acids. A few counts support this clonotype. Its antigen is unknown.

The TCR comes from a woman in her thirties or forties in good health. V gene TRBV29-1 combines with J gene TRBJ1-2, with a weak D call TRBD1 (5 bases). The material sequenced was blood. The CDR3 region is CSVPRRGISNYGYTF. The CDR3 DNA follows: TGCAGCGTTCCCCGGCGGGGGATATCTAACTATGGCTACACCTTC.